This entry lists 20 T cell receptor beta chains sequenced from one sample in a study of blood T cell repertoires in COVID-19. The method was immunoSEQ multiplex PCR; TCRdb's version includes in-frame clones alone and lacks a portion of them. The sample records roughly 250,000 clones, around 82% being singletons. The sample taken for sequencing was peripheral blood. Receptors were obtained from a human donor with COVID-19, enrolled during active disease. The donor label of this sample is uncertain.

V and J are TRBV11-2 and TRBJ2-2; 8 positions agree with TRBD1. With 5 bases clipped from V and 7 bases from J, the junction kept 12 bases outside the gene matches. The CDR3 runs to 16 residues. Germline lookup yields CDR1 SGHAT and CDR2 FQNNGV. The CDR3 DNA follows: TGTGCCAGCAGCCATTTTAGGAAACAGGGGGACGGGGAGCTGTTTTTT. Its translation is CASSHFRKQGDGELFF.

J is TRBJ1-5 and V is TRBV9; 9 bases align to TRBD1. The ends lost 3 bases at V and 4 bases at J; junction bases unmatched: 2. The CDR3 has 14 amino acids. Germline CDR1 SGDLS, CDR2 YYNGEE. The CDR3, as DNA: TGTGCCAGCAGCGCGGGACAGGGTAATCAGCCCCAGCATTTT. Encoded protein: CASSAGQGNQPQHF. Using reference TRBV9 and TRBJ1-5 for the parts outside the CDR3, the full variable domain is DSGVTQTPKHLITATGQRVTLRCSPRSGDLSVYWYQQSLDQGLQFLIQYYNGEERAKGNILERFSAQQFPDLHSELNLSSLELGDSALYFCASSAGQGNQPQHFGDGTRLSIL.

This clone was picked up a small number of times. The chain has TRBV28 and TRBJ2-1; perhaps TRBD1 as D (5 bases). Germline lookup yields CDR1 MDHEN and CDR2 SYDVKM. This CDR3 is built from 13 residues. V lost 5 bases and J 4 bases, leaving 9 bases between the germline ends. The CDR3 nucleotides are TGTGCCAGCAGTCTAAGGACATACAATGAGCAGTTCTTC. It yields the protein CASSLRTYNEQFF.

The chain carries TRBV6-1 and TRBJ2-2; 8 nucleotides line up with TRBD2. The V gene's germline CDR1 is MNHNS and CDR2 SASEGT. CDR3 length: 17 amino acids. The J segment lost 3 bases and the V segment lost 0 bases, leaving 6 bases of the junction unmatched. The CDR3 spells CASSEAFGRADTGELFF. For the CDR3, the DNA is TGTGCCAGCAGTGAAGCATTCGGGAGGGCGGACACCGGGGAGCTGTTTTTT.

The CDR3 DNA follows: TGCGCCAGCAGCTCCGTCTGGCGGGGCGCCTTCAATGAGCAGTTCTTC. Encoded protein: CASSSVWRGAFNEQFF. The chain joins TRBV5-1 to TRBJ2-1, with D maybe TRBD2 (6 bases). Trimming left V 3 bases short and J 6 bases short, with 19 bases between. Germline CDR1 and CDR2: SGHRS and YFSETQ. This CDR3 is 16 amino acids long.

J is TRBJ1-1 and V is TRBV28; D may be TRBD1 (5 bases). The CDR3 length is 11 residues. Germline V gene sequence: CDR1 MDHEN, CDR2 SYDVKM. V shed 10 bases and J shed 1 base, with 7 bases lying between them. CDR3 DNA: TGTGCCACTCAGGGGAACACTGAAGCTTTCTTT. It yields the protein CATQGNTEAFF.

The chain combines TRBV10-1 with TRBJ2-1; no definite D call. In germline, CDR1 is WNHNN, CDR2 SYGVQD (reference sequence). V lost 6 bases and J 0 bases, leaving 6 bases between the germline ends. The CDR3 totals 13 residues. The CDR3 sequence is CASRASSYNEQFF. Written as DNA, the CDR3 is TGCGCCAGCAGGGCTAGCTCCTACAATGAGCAGTTCTTC.

The chain joins TRBV5-1 to TRBJ2-3, with TRBD1 matching 9 bases. Germline lookup yields CDR1 SGHRS and CDR2 YFSETQ. V dropped 3 bases and J dropped 7; count of bases not matched to a gene: 9. This CDR3 region has 15 residues. CDR3 sequence: CASSSTGGGENTQYF. CDR3 bases: TGCGCCAGCAGCTCCACAGGGGGCGGGGAAAATACGCAGTATTTT.

Note on this clone: The same CDR3 is also encoded by other DNA sequences in this sample. V and J are TRBV9 and TRBJ2-1; 8 bases fit TRBD1. The germline gives CDR1 SGDLS, CDR2 YYNGEE. V shed 2 bases, J shed 7 bases, and the junction held 2 bases outside the gene matches. This CDR3 contains 13 residues. CDR3 nucleotides: TGTGCCAGCAGCGTGGACAGGGCAAATGAGCAGTTCTTC. It codes for CASSVDRANEQFF.

This clone showed up just a few times. The V gene is TRBV30, the J gene TRBJ1-3; no reliable D call. The CDR3 covers 14 residues. Germline V gene sequence: CDR1 GTSNPN, CDR2 SVGIG (reference sequence). V gave up 0 bases and J gave up 5 bases, with 11 bases separating them. In nucleotides, the CDR3 is TGTGCCTGGAGTGTCGGTCTGGAGAGAAACACCATATATTTT. Translating gives CAWSVGLERNTIYF.

In DNA form, the CDR3 reads TGTGCCAGCAGTTACGGGTGGGGAAGCGGGAGTGGCGAGCAGTACTTC. It is translated as CASSYGWGSGSGEQYF. The chain is built from TRBV6-2 or TRBV6-3 and TRBJ2-7, with 8 bases lining up with TRBD2. The CDR3 has 16 residues. CDR1 and CDR2 from the germline V gene are MNHEY and SVGEGT. V dropped 2 bases and J dropped 6; count of bases not matched to a gene: 12.

This chain joins TRBV30 and TRBJ1-6; TRBD1 is a possible D gene (5 bases). The CDR3 is 13 residues long. CDR1 GTSNPN and CDR2 SVGIG come from the germline V gene (reference sequence). The V end was cut by 4 bases, the J end by 7 bases, with 11 bases between. CDR3 sequence (DNA): TGTGCCTGGACCGGGACTGACAATTCACCCCTCCACTTT. Its translation: CAWTGTDNSPLHF.

V is TRBV28 and J is TRBJ1-2; 7 bases agree with TRBD1. CDR1 is MDHEN, CDR2 SYDVKM, per germline. This CDR3 has 14 amino acids. After removal of 6 bases from V and 0 bases from J, the junction contained 4 bases not matched to a gene. CDR3 amino acids: CASSLGQANYGYTF. In DNA form, the CDR3 reads TGTGCCAGCAGCCTAGGACAGGCTAACTATGGCTACACCTTC.

This chain uses TRBV5-1 with TRBJ2-1; 11 bases are a match to TRBD1. CDR1 and CDR2 (germline): SGHRS, YFSETQ. The CDR3 runs 17 residues. V trimming: 4 bases; J trimming: 5 bases; junction bases outside the gene matches: 11. In nucleotides, the CDR3 is TGCGCCAGCAGCCCAACCCTGGACAGGGGGCTCGACAATGAGCAGTTCTTC. It yields the protein CASSPTLDRGLDNEQFF.

The chain links TRBV27 to TRBJ2-1, with TRBD2 matching over 10 bases. With V trimmed by 2 bases and J by 2 bases, 12 bases remained unmatched. The length of the CDR3 is 19 residues. Per germline, CDR1 MNHEY and CDR2 SMNVEV (reference sequence). CDR3 sequence reads: CASSLEQNTGTSAYNEQFF. In DNA form, the CDR3 reads TGTGCCAGCAGTTTAGAACAGAATACCGGGACTAGCGCCTACAATGAGCAGTTCTTC.

This clone has only one observation. The J gene is TRBJ2-1, the V gene TRBV19; 9 bases agree with TRBD2. The ends lost 4 bases at V and 7 bases at J; junction bases unmatched: 2. The length of the CDR3 is 13 residues. Looked up from germline, CDR1 is LNHDA and CDR2 is SQIVND (reference sequence). CDR3 residues: CASSSGRANEQFF. CDR3 DNA sequence: TGTGCCAGTAGTAGCGGGAGGGCAAATGAGCAGTTCTTC.

The rearrangement joins TRBV9 to TRBJ2-1; the match to TRBD1 covers 7 bases. This CDR3 contains 15 residues. Germline CDR1 and CDR2: SGDLS and YYNGEE. The V segment lost 4 bases and the J segment 9 bases; nucleotides outside the gene matches: 13. CDR3 protein: CASSPKGQLYGEQFF. The CDR3, as DNA: TGTGCCAGCAGCCCGAAGGGACAGCTTTACGGTGAGCAGTTCTTC.

The genes are TRBV2 and TRBJ1-6; unclear D gene. The CDR3 has 12 amino acids. The V gene lost 3 bases and the J gene lost 8 bases, with 5 bases spanning the gap. In germline, CDR1 is SNHLY, CDR2 FYNNEI. The CDR3 DNA reads as TGTGCCAGCAGTGAGAGCCATTCACCCCTCCACTTT. It yields the protein CASSESHSPLHF.

This chain connects TRBV9 to TRBJ1-4; D perhaps matches TRBD1 (5 bases). CDR3 size: 14 residues. V was pared by 3 bases and J by 6 bases, with 12 bases between. In germline, CDR1 is SGDLS, CDR2 YYNGEE. CDR3 in DNA: TGTGCCAGCAGCGACGACGGGGGGTATGAAAAACTGTTTTTT. Its translation is CASSDDGGYEKLFF.

Regarding this clone: A read error may produce the germline difference seen at one junction end. The chain has TRBV7-9 and TRBJ1-2; 7 bases are a match to TRBD1. CDR3 length: 14 residues. Germline CDR1 reads SEHNR; CDR2 reads FQNEAQ (reference sequence). Here the CDR3 reads CASSLPLPQGRVAF. The CDR3 bases are TGTGCCAGCAGCTTACCGCTTCCACAGGGGCGAGTCGCCTTC.